These 19 T cell receptor beta chains were sequenced from one sample in a study of cytomegalovirus exposure and HLA in healthy donors. Data came from immunoSEQ multiplex PCR; TCRdb stores just in-frame clones and leaves some out. This repertoire shows some 180,000 clones, about 89% found once; its top ten account for approximately 7.7%. The sample comprised PBMCs. The origin of the receptors is a man under 40 in good health and CMV-seropositive.

This chain connects TRBV7-2 to TRBJ2-3; D is perhaps TRBD1 (5 bases). CDR3 length: 16 amino acids. V shed 0 bases and J shed 2 bases, with 12 bases lying between them. Per the germline V gene, CDR1 is SGHTA and CDR2 is FQGNSA. The CDR3 sequence: CASSLATQGFTDTQYF. The CDR3 nucleotides read TGTGCCAGCAGCTTAGCGACTCAGGGATTCACAGATACGCAGTATTTT.

The rearrangement links TRBV15 to TRBJ2-3; D unclear. CDR1 and CDR2 from the germline V gene are LNHNV and YYDKDF (reference sequence). The CDR3 contains 13 residues. V was clipped by 3 bases and J by 5 bases, with 9 bases between them. CDR3 amino acids: CATSRRFGDTQYF. DNA of the CDR3: TGTGCCACCAGCAGGAGGTTTGGAGATACGCAGTATTTT.

The chain is built from TRBV29-1 and TRBJ2-2; 10 bases fit TRBD2. CDR1 and CDR2 (germline): SQVTM, ANQGSEA. This CDR3 region has 15 residues. V was pared by 4 bases and J by 7 bases, with 9 bases of the junction left unmatched. CDR3 residues: CSVGRSGRADGELFF. The CDR3 region has the DNA TGCAGCGTTGGTCGGAGCGGGAGGGCGGACGGGGAGCTGTTTTTT.

This clone was counted a single time. The rearrangement joins TRBV28 to TRBJ1-1, with D uncertain. CDR3 length equals 13 residues. Trimming shortened V by 6 bases and J by 4 bases, and 12 bases separated the two germline ends. Per germline, CDR1 MDHEN and CDR2 SYDVKM. In DNA, the CDR3 is TGTGCCAGCAGACTCGAGTCGTTCACTGAAGCTTTCTTT. Protein product: CASRLESFTEAFF.

The CDR3 DNA reads as TGTGCCAGCCGACCCGGGGAGACCCAGTACTTC. It codes for CASRPGETQYF. The chain joins TRBV27 to TRBJ2-5; D uncertain. Germline CDR1 is MNHEY and CDR2 is SMNVEV (reference sequence). V was cut by 8 bases and J by 5 bases, with 9 bases left in between. The CDR3 has 11 residues.

The chain couples TRBV29-1 to TRBJ2-1, with 11 bases aligning to TRBD2. CDR3 length: 14 residues. Germline-derived CDR1 and CDR2 are SQVTM and ANQGSEA. The DNA of the CDR3 is TGCGCCGGGGTGTCTAGCGGGAGGAGCAATGAGCAGTTCTTC. It encodes CAGVSSGRSNEQFF.

The chain carries TRBV7-3 and TRBJ1-6; a possible D gene is TRBD1 (5 bases). Between the trimmed V and J ends, which lost 5 bases and 7 bases, there was a span of 18 bases. The CDR3 is 16 amino acids. Germline CDR1 and CDR2: SGHTA and FQGTGA. The CDR3 spells CASSRWGGTMNSPLHF. The CDR3 DNA is TGTGCCAGCAGCCGGTGGGGGGGGACGATGAATTCACCCCTCCACTTT. The entire variable domain, with the rest obtained from reference TRBV7-3 and TRBJ1-6, is as follows: GAGVSQTPSNKVTEKGKYVELRCDPISGHTALYWYRQSLGQGPEFLIYFQGTGAADDSGLPNDRFFAVRPEGSVSTLKIQRTERGDSAVYLCASSRWGGTMNSPLHFGNGTRLTVT.

The gene calls are TRBV6-5 and TRBJ1-3; D is unclear. The length of the CDR3 is 15 residues. Per the germline V gene, CDR1 is MNHEY and CDR2 is SVGAGI. With 5 bases removed from V and 0 bases from J, the gap between germline ends came to 11 bases. CDR3 sequence: CASSLGHLSGNTIYF. The CDR3 coding sequence is TGTGCCAGCAGTCTGGGTCACCTCTCTGGAAACACCATATATTTT.

The chain couples TRBV9 to TRBJ2-1, with TRBD2 identical over 14 bases. CDR3 length: 16 residues. In germline, CDR1 is SGDLS, CDR2 YYNGEE. V lost 4 bases and J lost 10; bases outside the gene matches: 10. CDR3 loop: CASSRGTSGSHGEQFF. CDR3 nucleotides: TGTGCCAGCAGCAGGGGGACTAGCGGGAGCCATGGAGAGCAGTTCTTC.

The V gene is TRBV5-1, the J gene TRBJ1-1; 12 bases line up with TRBD1. Germline V gene sequence: CDR1 SGHRS, CDR2 YFSETQ. J was trimmed by 4 bases and V by 0 bases; bases with no gene match: 10. This CDR3 region has 18 residues. The CDR3 DNA is TGCGCCAGCAGCTTGGAGGGACAGGGGGCCATCAGTGGCACTGAAGCTTTCTTT. It yields the protein CASSLEGQGAISGTEAFF.

The chain combines TRBV11-2 with TRBJ2-7; possible D gene TRBD1, 6 bases. CDR3 length: 16 amino acids. With 0 bases removed from V and 3 bases from J, the gap between germline ends came to 15 bases. The germline gives CDR1 SGHAT, CDR2 FQNNGV. As DNA, the CDR3 is TGTGCCAGCAGCTTAGAATTTAAACAGGGCTTCTACGAGCAGTACTTC. Amino acid sequence: CASSLEFKQGFYEQYF. The entire variable domain, with the rest obtained from reference TRBV11-2 and TRBJ2-7, is as follows: EAGVAQSPRYKIIEKRQSVAFWCNPISGHATLYWYQQILGQGPKLLIQFQNNGVVDDSQLPKDRFSAERLKGVDSTLKIQPAKLEDSAVYLCASSLEFKQGFYEQYFGPGTRLTVT.

The genes are TRBV4-1 and TRBJ2-3, with D hard to call. CDR1 and CDR2 (germline): MGHRA, YSYEKL. The CDR3 runs 17 residues. The V and J ends lost 0 bases and 1 base respectively, with 14 bases between them. The CDR3 sequence is CASSQDPGLGGTDTQYF. In DNA, the CDR3 is TGCGCCAGCAGCCAAGATCCTGGGCTAGGAGGCACAGATACGCAGTATTTT.

The chain combines TRBV18 with TRBJ2-1, with 10 bases fitting TRBD2. Trimming cost V 3 bases and J 5 bases; bases outside gene matches: 4. CDR3 size: 15 residues. Germline CDR1 reads KGHSH; CDR2 reads LQKENI. This CDR3 is CASSPLAGVDNEQFF. CDR3 DNA sequence: TGTGCCAGCTCACCCCTAGCGGGAGTAGACAATGAGCAGTTCTTC.

The chain is built from TRBV7-9 and TRBJ2-1, with 7 positions matching TRBD1. Trimming took 4 bases from V and 7 from J; bases not matched to a gene: 4. Germline loops: CDR1 SEHNR, CDR2 FQNEAQ (reference sequence). This CDR3 has 13 amino acids. The CDR3 loop reads CASSSTTGNEQFF. CDR3 nucleotides: TGTGCCAGCAGCTCGACGACAGGGAATGAGCAGTTCTTC.

This sequence joins TRBV6-5 and TRBJ2-1; the match to TRBD2 covers 11 bases. The CDR3 covers 15 residues. V lost 5 bases to trimming and J lost 8 bases; unmatched junction nucleotides: 8. In germline, CDR1 is MNHEY, CDR2 SVGAGI. The CDR3 loop is CASSNPLAGVYEQFF. CDR3 nucleotides: TGTGCCAGCAGTAACCCACTAGCGGGGGTCTATGAGCAGTTCTTC.

With respect to this clone: The junction departs from the called germline gene at one end, perhaps through a read error. The chain couples TRBV7-3 to TRBJ2-7; TRBD1 might be the D (7 bases). The CDR3 is 13 residues long. The germline V gene has CDR1 SGHTA and CDR2 FQGTGA. The CDR3 spells CAGSEGGGNEQYF. CDR3 in DNA: TGTGCCGGCAGCGAAGGAGGGGGCAACGAGCAGTACTTC.

The chain links TRBV19 to TRBJ2-2; D is uncertain. Germline loops: CDR1 LNHDA, CDR2 SQIVND (reference sequence). Trimming removed 5 bases at V and 3 bases at J, with 7 bases between. CDR3 length equals 13 residues. The CDR3, as DNA: TGTGCCAGTAGTCCGTATGACACCGGGGAGCTGTTTTTT. Protein: CASSPYDTGELFF.

V is TRBV6-1 and J is TRBJ1-2; the match to TRBD1 covers 10 bases. The CDR3 totals 15 residues. The germline CDR1 and CDR2 sequences are MNHNS and SASEGT. Germline trimming cut 1 base from V and 4 bases from J; bases unmatched to any gene: 3. The CDR3, as DNA: TGTGCCAGCAGTGAAGGACAGGGGGCAGCCTATGGCTACACCTTC. It translates to CASSEGQGAAYGYTF.

In its sample, this clone was seen a few times. The V gene is TRBV6-5, the J gene TRBJ2-7; 9 bases agree with TRBD2. The CDR3 is 15 amino acids. CDR1 and CDR2 (germline): MNHEY, SVGAGI. The V segment lost 2 bases and the J segment 6 bases; nucleotides outside the gene matches: 8. In DNA, the CDR3 is TGTGCCAGCAGTTACGTGGCTAGCGGGAAAGGCGAGCAGTACTTC. The encoded protein is CASSYVASGKGEQYF.